A selection of T cell receptor beta chains follows, all from one sample in a study of radiation and T cells in renal cell carcinoma. Libraries were prepared by immunoSEQ multiplex PCR; TCRdb keeps only in-frame clonotypes and omits some of them. This sample has 60,000 to 95,000 clones; roughly 83% occur once, and the top ten carry 2% to 3%. The specimen was blood, collected from a patient whose treatment included radiotherapy and nephrectomy. The source of these receptors is a woman in her sixties with renal cell carcinoma. CDR3s include the opening cysteine and the closing phenylalanine or tryptophan. D genes are given only for firm matches. The listing skips clone size in some rows; elsewhere it reads once, few, many or a size class.

j_gene,v_gene,len,abundance,d_gene,CDR3aa,CDR3nt
TRBJ2-3,TRBV10-1,15,NA,NA,CASSESNGVTDTQYF,TGCGCCAGCAGTGAGTCAAACGGGGTCACAGATACGCAGTATTTT
TRBJ1-5,TRBV7-2,14,NA,NA,CASSTWTRNQPQHF,TGTGCCAGCAGCACCTGGACAAGGAATCAGCCCCAGCATTTT
TRBJ1-2,TRBV7-9,14,NA,NA,CASSYRASLDGYTF,TGTGCCAGCAGTTACCGGGCCTCCCTAGATGGCTACACCTTC
TRBJ2-5,TRBV5-1,14,NA,NA,CASSPFANQETQYF,TGCGCCAGCAGCCCTTTTGCGAACCAAGAGACCCAGTACTTC
TRBJ2-7,TRBV7-2,14,few,TRBD1,CASSLQGANYEQYF,TGTGCCAGCAGCTTACAGGGGGCAAACTACGAGCAGTACTTC
TRBJ2-4,TRBV28,16,once,NA,CASSPRSSVAKNIQYF,TGTGCCAGCAGTCCCCGCAGTAGCGTAGCCAAAAACATTCAGTACTTC
TRBJ1-5,TRBV29-1,13,NA,NA,CSVGENSNQPQHF,TGCAGCGTTGGGGAGAATAGCAATCAGCCCCAGCATTTT
TRBJ2-3,TRBV7-2,18,NA,TRBD2,CASSFVYGGSVSTDTQYF,TGTGCCAGCAGCTTCGTCTACGGCGGGAGTGTTAGCACAGATACGCAGTATTTT
TRBJ1-1,TRBV19,13,NA,NA,CASSIGPNTEAFF,TGTGCCAGTAGTATCGGGCCGAACACTGAAGCTTTCTTT
TRBJ1-1,TRBV6-5,16,few,NA,CASSYSWTRVLGEAFF,TGTGCCAGCAGTTACTCGTGGACAAGGGTTCTAGGTGAAGCTTTCTTT
TRBJ1-2,TRBV5-1,14,NA,TRBD1,CASSYDQGARGYTF,TGCGCCAGCAGCTACGACCAGGGGGCGCGGGGCTACACCTTC
TRBJ1-1,TRBV10-3,15,NA,NA,CAISEIMEVDTEAFF,TGTGCCATCAGCGAGATTATGGAGGTGGACACTGAAGCTTTCTTT
TRBJ1-4,TRBV6-1,15,NA,NA,CASVSGNSANEKLFF,TGTGCCAGCGTTTCAGGGAATTCGGCTAATGAAAAACTGTTTTTT
TRBJ2-6,TRBV2,14,NA,NA,CASMGLSGANVLTF,TGTGCCAGCATGGGTTTATCTGGGGCCAACGTCCTGACTTTC
TRBJ1-4,TRBV25-1,17,NA,NA,CASSRDRSLGRDEKLFF,TGTGCCAGCAGCCGGGACCGGAGCCTAGGACGGGATGAAAAACTGTTTTTT
TRBJ2-7,TRBV9,17,NA,TRBD1,CASSQGTGGPWGYEQYF,TGTGCCAGCAGCCAGGGGACAGGGGGACCGTGGGGGTACGAGCAGTACTTC
TRBJ2-2,TRBV5-4,15,NA,TRBD2,CASSWGTSGAGELFF,TGTGCCAGCAGCTGGGGGACTAGCGGGGCCGGGGAGCTGTTTTTT
TRBJ1-5,TRBV28,14,NA,NA,CASNPALTDQPQHF,TGTGCCAGCAACCCGGCCCTAACGGATCAGCCCCAGCATTTT
TRBJ1-1,TRBV4-1,15,NA,NA,CASSQGGLMNTEAFF,TGCGCCAGCAGCCAAGGAGGGCTTATGAACACTGAAGCTTTCTTT
TRBJ1-2,TRBV30,12,NA,NA,CAWTGLSYGYTF,TGTGCCTGGACAGGGTTAAGCTATGGCTACACCTTC
TRBJ1-4,TRBV5-1,15,NA,NA,CASSDPGAGDEKLFF,TGCGCCAGCAGCGACCCAGGGGCGGGGGATGAAAAACTGTTTTTT
TRBJ1-5,TRBV10-3,16,NA,TRBD1,CAIGREGQVPNQPQHF,TGTGCCATCGGGAGAGAGGGACAGGTCCCCAATCAGCCCCAGCATTTT
TRBJ2-6,TRBV19,18,NA,TRBD1,CASTMVGTGRVGANVLTF,TGTGCCAGTACTATGGTGGGGACAGGGAGAGTTGGGGCCAACGTCCTGACTTTC
TRBJ1-1,TRBV5-4,15,few,NA,CASSLAKQMNTEAFF,TGTGCCAGCAGCTTGGCCAAACAGATGAACACTGAAGCTTTCTTT
TRBJ2-7,TRBV27,13,NA,NA,CASSLSGPSEQYF,TGTGCCAGCAGTTTATCGGGACCAAGCGAGCAGTACTTC
TRBJ1-1,TRBV5-4,15,NA,NA,CASSPEGSLNTEAFF,TGTGCCAGCAGCCCCGAGGGCAGCCTGAACACTGAAGCTTTCTTT
TRBJ1-1,TRBV30,15,NA,NA,CAWSAPPGALAEAFF,TGTGCCTGGAGTGCCCCCCCAGGGGCCTTAGCTGAAGCTTTCTTT
TRBJ2-3,TRBV19,16,once,NA,CASSYDSTGPTDTQYF,TGTGCCAGTAGTTATGACTCGACAGGCCCCACAGATACGCAGTATTTT
TRBJ2-7,TRBV6-6,14,NA,TRBD1,CASKPGQEPYEQYF,TGTGCCAGCAAGCCGGGACAGGAACCGTACGAGCAGTACTTC
TRBJ1-2,TRBV30,14,NA,NA,CAWSVQGPNYGYTF,TGTGCCTGGAGTGTACAGGGACCCAACTATGGCTACACCTTC
TRBJ1-4,TRBV29-1,14,NA,TRBD1,CSVELTGVGEKLFF,TGCAGCGTTGAGTTGACAGGGGTAGGGGAAAAACTGTTTTTT
TRBJ1-5,TRBV6-6,13,NA,NA,CASSYQENQPQHF,TGTGCCAGCAGTTATCAGGAAAATCAGCCCCAGCATTTT
TRBJ1-4,TRBV11-2,15,NA,TRBD1,CASSSTGVTNEKLFF,TGTGCCAGCAGCTCGACAGGGGTCACTAATGAAAAACTGTTTTTT
TRBJ1-1,TRBV7-6,13,few,NA,CASSSAGSTEAFF,TGTGCCAGCAGCTCCGCAGGGTCCACTGAAGCTTTCTTT
TRBJ2-7,TRBV6-1,15,NA,NA,CASSEIGRVRVEQYF,TGTGCCAGCAGTGAAATTGGCAGGGTTCGGGTCGAGCAGTACTTC
TRBJ2-1,TRBV14,15,NA,NA,CASSQGFRNSDEQFF,TGTGCCAGCAGCCAAGGTTTCCGAAATTCCGATGAGCAGTTCTTC
TRBJ1-4,TRBV19,14,NA,TRBD1,CASSRRGRGEKLFF,TGTGCCAGTAGTAGAAGGGGGCGCGGGGAAAAACTGTTTTTT
TRBJ2-2,TRBV18,16,NA,NA,CASSPRPQGGAGELFF,TGTGCCAGCTCACCTCGCCCGCAGGGTGGCGCCGGGGAGCTGTTTTTT
TRBJ2-7,TRBV28,11,NA,NA,CASSSSYEQYF,TGTGCCAGCAGCTCATCCTACGAGCAGTACTTC
TRBJ2-7,TRBV6-1,13,NA,NA,CASRARGRYEQYF,TGTGCCAGCAGGGCTAGGGGAAGGTACGAGCAGTACTTC
TRBJ1-4,TRBV15,16,NA,NA,CATSTRGRATNEKLFF,TGTGCCACCAGCACTCGGGGACGGGCAACTAATGAAAAACTGTTTTTT
TRBJ2-5,TRBV19,13,NA,NA,CASSQGQQETQYF,TGTGCCAGTAGCCAAGGACAACAAGAGACCCAGTACTTC
TRBJ1-2,TRBV6-6,12,NA,NA,CASTTDLYGYTF,TGTGCCAGCACGACGGATCTCTATGGCTACACCTTC
TRBJ1-4,TRBV4-1,15,once,NA,CASSSLLTTNEKLFF,TGCGCCAGCAGCTCACTACTTACAACTAATGAAAAACTGTTTTTT
TRBJ2-1,TRBV7-9,15,NA,NA,CASSPGGSSYNEQFF,TGTGCCAGCAGCCCCGGGGGTAGCTCCTACAATGAGCAGTTCTTC
TRBJ1-6,TRBV7-3,16,NA,NA,CASSALPGRGNSPLHF,TGTGCCAGCAGCGCGCTCCCGGGACGGGGAAATTCACCCCTCCACTTT
TRBJ1-1,TRBV6-4,15,NA,TRBD1,CASSGQGASGAEAFF,TGTGCCAGCTCGGGACAGGGGGCGTCTGGGGCTGAAGCTTTCTTT
TRBJ2-2,TRBV25-1,13,NA,TRBD1,CASRDRTTGELFF,TGTGCCAGCAGGGACAGGACGACCGGGGAGCTGTTTTTT
TRBJ1-4,TRBV4-2,15,NA,NA,CASSPGTRGGEKLFF,TGTGCCAGCAGCCCAGGGACCCGCGGGGGTGAAAAACTGTTTTTT
TRBJ2-7,TRBV6-5,14,once,TRBD1,CASSSRGRGYEQYF,TGTGCCAGCAGTTCCAGGGGGCGCGGTTACGAGCAGTACTTC
TRBJ2-1,TRBV10-3,15,once,TRBD2,CAISNSGGVYNEQFF,TGTGCCATCAGCAATAGCGGGGGGGTATACAATGAGCAGTTCTTC
TRBJ2-1,TRBV7-6,11,NA,NA,CASSFDNEQFF,TGTGCCAGCAGCTTCGACAATGAGCAGTTCTTC
TRBJ1-2,TRBV18,15,NA,NA,CASSPTGDGVYGYTF,TGTGCCAGCTCACCAACGGGGGACGGAGTCTATGGCTACACCTTC
TRBJ2-2,TRBV19,15,NA,TRBD2,CASTAGLAGGPELFF,TGTGCCAGTACGGCGGGACTAGCGGGGGGGCCGGAGCTGTTTTTT